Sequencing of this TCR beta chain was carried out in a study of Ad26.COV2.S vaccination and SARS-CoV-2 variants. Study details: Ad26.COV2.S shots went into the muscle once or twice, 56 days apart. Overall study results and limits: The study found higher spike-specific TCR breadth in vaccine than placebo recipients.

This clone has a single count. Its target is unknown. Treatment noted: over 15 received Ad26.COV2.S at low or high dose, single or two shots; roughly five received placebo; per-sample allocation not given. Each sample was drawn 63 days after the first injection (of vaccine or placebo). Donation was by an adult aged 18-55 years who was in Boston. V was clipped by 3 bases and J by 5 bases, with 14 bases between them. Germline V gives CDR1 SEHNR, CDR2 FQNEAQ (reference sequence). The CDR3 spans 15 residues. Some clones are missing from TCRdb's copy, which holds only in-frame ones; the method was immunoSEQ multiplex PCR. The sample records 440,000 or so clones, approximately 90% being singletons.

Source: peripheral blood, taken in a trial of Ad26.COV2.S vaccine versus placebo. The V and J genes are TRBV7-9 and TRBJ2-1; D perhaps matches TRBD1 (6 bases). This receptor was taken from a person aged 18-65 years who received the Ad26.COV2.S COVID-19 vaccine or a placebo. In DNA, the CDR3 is TGTGCCAGCAGCTTTATGGGGGCAACTCACAATGAGCAGTTCTTC. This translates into CASSFMGATHNEQFF.